One sample yielded the 17 T cell receptor beta chains listed below, sequenced in a study of blood T cell repertoires in COVID-19. Here immunoSEQ multiplex PCR was the method, and the copy in TCRdb shows in-frame clones only, minus some. The sample lists tens of thousands of clones, roughly nine tenths occurring once. The sequencing sample was made of peripheral blood. The receptor source for this set is a man aged 50-59 years with active COVID-19.

This clone showed up just a few times. The chain combines TRBV5-1 with TRBJ1-2; 7 bases fit TRBD1. The trim removed 2 bases at V and 8 bases at J, leaving 3 bases unmatched. Looked up from germline, CDR1 is SGHRS and CDR2 is YFSETQ. CDR3 length equals 12 residues. The CDR3 sequence: CASSFQGEGYTF. CDR3 nucleotides: TGCGCCAGCAGCTTTCAGGGGGAAGGCTACACCTTC.

The chain recombines TRBV14 with TRBJ1-2, with D perhaps matching TRBD1 (5 bases). Trimming removed 4 bases at V and 2 bases at J, with 17 bases between. The CDR3 totals 16 residues. The germline gives CDR1 SGHDN, CDR2 FVKESK. CDR3 DNA: TGTGCCAGCAGCCCTAAGTCATTTACAGGAAACTATGGCTACACCTTC. Residues: CASSPKSFTGNYGYTF.

This clone was seen only once. The chain carries TRBV24-1 and TRBJ2-7; 8 nucleotides line up with TRBD1. Germline values: CDR1 KGHDR, CDR2 SFDVKD. CDR3 length: 14 amino acids. The V and J ends lost 9 bases and 5 bases, in that order; junction bases with no gene match: 11. CDR3 bases: TGTGCCACCTCTGTTGGACAGGGTGTCCACGAGCAGTACTTC. This sequence encodes CATSVGQGVHEQYF.

In this sample, this clone turned up once. The genes are TRBV28 and TRBJ2-7; no clear D gene. Germline V lookup: CDR1 MDHEN, CDR2 SYDVKM. The CDR3 totals 12 residues. Trimming removed 5 bases from V and 0 bases from J, with 5 bases in between. The CDR3 sequence: CASSPGSYEQYF. The CDR3, as DNA: TGTGCCAGCAGTCCCGGCTCCTACGAGCAGTACTTC.

The rearrangement joins TRBV28 to TRBJ1-2; 7 nucleotides line up with TRBD1. The junction had 12 bases not matched to a gene; V was cut back by 7 bases and J by 1 base. The CDR3 consists of 16 residues. Germline V lookup: CDR1 MDHEN, CDR2 SYDVKM. The CDR3 loop reads CASTATGTAINYGYTF. The CDR3 nucleotides read TGTGCCAGCACCGCGACCGGGACAGCGATTAACTATGGCTACACCTTC.

The chain has TRBV7-3 and TRBJ1-6; 7 bases line up with TRBD1. This CDR3 spans 15 amino acids. The J segment lost 7 bases and the V segment lost 1 base, leaving 4 bases of the junction unmatched. Germline CDR1 and CDR2: SGHTA and FQGTGA. In nucleotides, the CDR3 is TGTGCCAGCAGCTTAAGGACAGGAAAAAATTCACCCCTCCACTTT. Its translation: CASSLRTGKNSPLHF.

This clone was observed a handful of times. The rearrangement joins TRBV7-2 to TRBJ2-3; 12 bases match TRBD2. Germline CDR1 is SGHTA and CDR2 is FQGNSA. The CDR3 sequence is 15 residues long. V shed 4 bases and J 1 base; nucleotides not matched to a gene: 0. The CDR3 DNA reads as TGTGCCAGCAGCTGGACTAGCGGGGGCACAGATACGCAGTATTTT. Its translation: CASSWTSGGTDTQYF.

The CDR3 protein is CAITEEGNTIYF. The CDR3 nucleotides are TGTGCCATCACTGAAGAGGGAAACACCATATATTTT. The rearrangement uses TRBV10-3 and TRBJ1-3, with unresolved D. V shed 7 bases and J shed 4 bases, with 8 bases lying between them. From germline, CDR1 is ENHRY and CDR2 SYGVKD. The CDR3 sequence is 12 residues long.

The J gene is TRBJ1-3, the V gene TRBV2, with 12 bases matching TRBD1. The V gene end was trimmed by 6 bases and the J gene end by 4 bases; junction bases not matched to a gene: 10. CDR1 and CDR2 from the germline V gene are SNHLY and FYNNEI. CDR3 length: 17 amino acids. The CDR3 nucleotides read TGTGCCAGCAGCGATGGGACAGGGGGCGGCTCAGGAAACACCATATATTTT. Translating gives CASSDGTGGGSGNTIYF.

The chain combines TRBV7-9 with TRBJ1-4, with TRBD1 as a possible D gene (5 bases). The CDR3 runs to 15 residues. From germline, CDR1 is SEHNR and CDR2 FQNEAQ (reference sequence). V was shortened by 5 bases and J by 0 bases, with 10 bases between the two germline ends. This CDR3 is CASSPEQATNEKLFF. Written as DNA, the CDR3 is TGTGCCAGCAGCCCCGAACAGGCAACTAATGAAAAACTGTTTTTT.

The chain employs TRBV2 and TRBJ1-5; D may be TRBD1 (5 bases). Germline V lookup: CDR1 SNHLY, CDR2 FYNNEI. This CDR3 comprises 15 residues. V shed 6 bases and J shed 0 bases, with 12 bases lying between them. The CDR3 region has the DNA TGTGCCAGCAGGCTGGCGGGGGGTAGCAATCAGCCCCAGCATTTT. Amino acids: CASRLAGGSNQPQHF.

The gene calls are TRBV24-1 and TRBJ2-1, with TRBD2 matching 7 bases. The CDR3 contains 15 residues. The ends lost 3 bases at V and 2 bases at J; junction bases unmatched: 3. The V gene's germline CDR1 is KGHDR and CDR2 SFDVKD. The DNA for the CDR3 is TGTGCCACCAGTGATCTAGCGGTCGCCTACAATGAGCAGTTCTTC. Translated: CATSDLAVAYNEQFF.

The J gene is TRBJ1-3, the V gene TRBV19; 8 bases match TRBD1. V dropped 4 bases and J dropped 1; count of bases not matched to a gene: 6. The CDR3 totals 16 residues. Germline CDR1 reads LNHDA; CDR2 reads SQIVND (reference sequence). CDR3 loop: CASSKYDRGSGNTIYF. CDR3 DNA sequence: TGTGCCAGTAGTAAATACGACAGGGGATCTGGAAACACCATATATTTT.

The J gene is TRBJ2-5, the V gene TRBV21-1; whether TRBD1, the table's D call, matches the DNA was not checked. TRBV21-1 is shown as a pseudogene. The CDR3 totals 16 residues. The CDR3 bases are TGTGCCAGCAGCAAACGGACGGACAGGGGAAGAGAAGCCCAGTACTTC. This encodes CASSKRTDRGREAQYF.

The chain carries TRBV6-5 and TRBJ2-1; no firm D call. Trimming removed 1 base at V and 5 bases at J, with 6 bases between. The CDR3 runs to 13 residues. From germline, CDR1 is MNHEY and CDR2 SVGAGI. CDR3 loop: CASSYWQNNEQFF. The CDR3 coding sequence is TGTGCCAGCAGTTACTGGCAGAACAATGAGCAGTTCTTC.

The CDR3 protein is CASSGGQGRYGYTF. The CDR3 region has the DNA TGTGCCAGCTCAGGAGGACAGGGAAGGTATGGCTACACCTTC. V usage is TRBV18 and J usage is TRBJ1-2; 8 bases fit TRBD1. Germline CDR1 and CDR2: KGHSH and LQKENI. V gave up 5 bases and J gave up 5 bases; unmatched junction bases: 7. The CDR3 consists of 14 residues.

This sequence joins TRBV3-1 (or the pseudogene TRBV3-2) and TRBJ2-5, with 10 bases lining up with TRBD2. The germline gives CDR1 LGHDT, CDR2 YNNKEL (reference sequence). The CDR3 length is 18 residues. The ends lost 0 bases at V and 0 bases at J; junction bases unmatched: 7. In DNA form, the CDR3 reads TGTGCCAGCAGCCAAGAGCTAGCGGGGGCTGAGTACCAAGAGACCCAGTACTTC. Its translation is CASSQELAGAEYQETQYF.